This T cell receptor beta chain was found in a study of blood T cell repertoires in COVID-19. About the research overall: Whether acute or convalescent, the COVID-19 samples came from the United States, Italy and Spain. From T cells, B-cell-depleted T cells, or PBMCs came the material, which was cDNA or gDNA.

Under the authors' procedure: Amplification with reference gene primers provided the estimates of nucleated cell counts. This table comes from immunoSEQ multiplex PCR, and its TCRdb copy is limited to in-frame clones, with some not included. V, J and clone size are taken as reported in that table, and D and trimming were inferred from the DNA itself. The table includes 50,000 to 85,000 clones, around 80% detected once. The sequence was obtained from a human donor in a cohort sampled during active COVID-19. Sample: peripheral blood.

This chain's CDR3 is CASTRDRQNSPLHF. The CDR3 coding sequence is TGTGCCAGCACCAGGGACAGACAAAATTCACCCCTCCACTTT. This chain joins TRBV6-5 and TRBJ1-6; 7 bases agree with TRBD1. The V segment lost 7 bases and the J segment 7 bases; nucleotides outside the gene matches: 7. Germline V gives CDR1 MNHEY, CDR2 SVGAGI. The CDR3 length is 14 residues.